The 32 T cell receptor beta chains below were found in one sample sequenced in a study of cytomegalovirus exposure and HLA in healthy donors. The PCR used 60 Vbeta and 13 Jbeta primers. Clones were sequenced by immunoSEQ multiplex PCR, and TCRdb holds only the in-frame ones, with some missing. This sample has about 98,000 clones; under 80% occur once, and the top ten carry 1.8%. Sequencing used PBMCs. The receptors come from a male donor in good health and CMV-seronegative.

By share of the sample, this clone is medium-sized (0.01 to 0.1%). The genes are TRBV5-1 and TRBJ2-3; no firm D call. Germline CDR1 reads SGHRS; CDR2 reads YFSETQ. The V end lost 0 bases, the J end lost 2 bases, and 7 bases lay between the germline ends. The CDR3 totals 14 residues. Here the CDR3 DNA reads TGCGCCAGCAGCTTGGACTCCTTCACAGATACGCAGTATTTT. Its translation is CASSLDSFTDTQYF.

The chain joins TRBV5-1 to TRBJ2-5; 11 bases align to TRBD1. The CDR3 totals 17 residues. Germline V lookup: CDR1 SGHRS, CDR2 YFSETQ. J gave up 4 bases and V 0 bases, and 8 bases lay outside the gene matches. In DNA, the CDR3 is TGCGCCAGCAGCTTGGAGTGGACAGGGGGCTCGGGAGAGACCCAGTACTTC. Encoded protein: CASSLEWTGGSGETQYF.

The table lists this clone with a few counts. The CDR3 sequence: CASSPGLAGVGEQFF. CDR3 nucleotide sequence: TGTGCCAGCAGCCCGGGACTAGCGGGAGTGGGTGAGCAGTTCTTC. This chain links TRBV27 with TRBJ2-1; 14 nucleotides agree with TRBD2. Germline CDR1 is MNHEY and CDR2 is SMNVEV (reference sequence). The CDR3 covers 15 residues. The V gene end was trimmed by 6 bases and the J gene end by 9 bases; junction bases not matched to a gene: 7.

CDR3 sequence: CASSQGFTGELFF. The CDR3 nucleotides are TGTGCCAGCAGTCAGGGATTCACCGGGGAGCTGTTTTTT. The J gene is TRBJ2-2, the V gene TRBV28; tentatively, D is TRBD1 (5 bases). The germline V and J ends were trimmed by 5 bases and 4 bases, with 8 bases remaining between them. CDR3 length: 13 residues. Germline assignment: CDR1 MDHEN and CDR2 SYDVKM. The complete variable domain, with remaining parts taken from reference TRBV28 and TRBJ2-2, reads DVKVTQSSRYLVKRTGEKVFLECVQDMDHENMFWYRQDPGLGLRLIYFSYDVKMKEKGDIPEGYSVSREKKERFSLILESASTNQTSMYLCASSQGFTGELFFGEGSRLTVL.

This chain joins TRBV7-9 and TRBJ1-4; tentatively, D is TRBD1 (5 bases). The CDR3 runs to 15 residues. V was shortened by 3 bases and J by 8 bases, with 16 bases between the two germline ends. Per the germline V gene, CDR1 is SEHNR and CDR2 is FQNEAQ (reference sequence). The CDR3 sequence: CASSFGGAAFEKLFF. DNA for the CDR3: TGTGCCAGCAGCTTTGGTGGGGCGGCGTTCGAAAAACTGTTTTTT.

This clone was detected a few times. The rearrangement joins TRBV2 to TRBJ2-7; 10 bases map to TRBD1. The V gene's germline CDR1 is SNHLY and CDR2 FYNNEI. This CDR3 has 13 residues. Losses at the gene ends were 4 bases for V and 7 bases for J; bases not matched to a gene: 4. The CDR3 nucleotides read TGTGCCAGCAGTGGACAGGGGGCGCGAGAGCAGTACTTC. Protein sequence: CASSGQGAREQYF. The entire variable domain, with the rest obtained from reference TRBV2 and TRBJ2-7, is as follows: EPEVTQTPSHQVTQMGQEVILRCVPISNHLYFYWYRQILGQKVEFLVSFYNNEISEKSEIFDDQFSVERPDGSNFTLKIRSTKLEDSAMYFCASSGQGAREQYFGPGTRLTVT.

The V gene is TRBV5-1, the J gene TRBJ1-2, with TRBD1 matching over 12 bases. This CDR3 has 17 amino acids. The germline V gene encodes CDR1 SGHRS and CDR2 YFSETQ. V lost 6 bases and J lost 4; bases outside the gene matches: 13. The CDR3 is CASMPDPGQGASYGYTF. CDR3 nucleotides: TGCGCCAGCATGCCCGACCCGGGACAGGGGGCTTCCTATGGCTACACCTTC.

This clone was observed once. The chain couples TRBV5-8 to TRBJ1-2, with TRBD1 as a possible D gene (5 bases). Trimming took off 2 bases at V and 2 bases at J, with 16 bases between the two ends. CDR3 length: 16 residues. Per the germline V gene, CDR1 is SGHTS and CDR2 is YDEGEE. Written as DNA, the CDR3 is TGTGCCAGCAGCTTAAGTGGAGGGGCGAAGAACTATGGCTACACCTTC. As protein: CASSLSGGAKNYGYTF.

This chain connects TRBV5-4 to TRBJ2-1; 7 bases agree with TRBD1. The CDR3 has 14 residues. Trimming removed 0 bases from V and 7 bases from J; junction bases left unmatched: 4. The V gene's germline CDR1 is SGHNT and CDR2 YYREEE (reference sequence). The DNA of the CDR3 is TGTGCCAGCAGCTTGGGGGACAGTGGGAATGAGCAGTTCTTC. Translated, it gives CASSLGDSGNEQFF.

The chain is built from TRBV7-9 and TRBJ2-1; TRBD2 aligns across 9 bases. After removal of 2 bases from V and 9 bases from J, the junction contained 8 bases not matched to a gene. The CDR3 length is 15 residues. In germline, CDR1 is SEHNR, CDR2 FQNEAQ (reference sequence). In nucleotides, the CDR3 is TGTGCCAGCAGCTTAATTAGCGGGAGTAGTTTTGAGCAGTTCTTC. It encodes CASSLISGSSFEQFF. Supplemented by reference TRBV7-9 and TRBJ2-1, the full variable domain reads DTGVSQNPRHKITKRGQNVTFRCDPISEHNRLYWYRQTLGQGPEFLTYFQNEAQLEKSRLLSDRFSAERPKGSFSTLEIQRTEQGDSAMYLCASSLISGSSFEQFFGPGTRLTVL.

This clone was observed a single time. V usage is TRBV13 and J usage is TRBJ2-5, with a tentative D call TRBD2 (7 bases). Looked up from germline, CDR1 is PRHDT and CDR2 is FYEKMQ (reference sequence). V was trimmed by 7 bases and J by 5 bases, leaving 20 bases between them. This CDR3 has 15 amino acids. In DNA, the CDR3 is TGTGCCAGCACCCTTCGGGGGGCGGAGCGGGAGACCCAGTACTTC. Its translation is CASTLRGAERETQYF.

Regarding this clone: The germline gene is not matched at one end of the junction; a read error may be the cause. The J gene is TRBJ2-5, the V gene TRBV7-7; 7 bases map to TRBD1. The CDR3 is 14 amino acids. Germline-derived CDR1 and CDR2 are SSHAT and FNYEAQ (reference sequence). The DNA of the CDR3 is TGTGCTAGCAGCTTAGGGCCGGGACAGGAGACCCAGTACTTC. Its protein is CASSLGPGQETQYF.

This clone came up a few times. The CDR3 bases are TGTGCCAGCAGCTTATCATGGTCGAGGGCTGAAGCTTTCTTT. Amino acid sequence: CASSLSWSRAEAFF. The rearrangement joins TRBV5-8 to TRBJ1-1, with D unresolved. CDR1 is SGHTS and CDR2 is YDEGEE in the germline V gene. Trimming removed 2 bases at V and 6 bases at J, with 14 bases between. This CDR3 comprises 14 residues.

This rearrangement joins TRBV7-2 to TRBJ2-1, with TRBD2 matching over 11 bases. Trimming took 5 bases from V and 9 from J; bases not matched to a gene: 9. Germline V gene sequence: CDR1 SGHTA, CDR2 FQGNSA. This CDR3 has 15 amino acids. Here the CDR3 reads CASSILAGEGGEQFF. Written as DNA, the CDR3 is TGTGCCAGCAGCATACTAGCGGGAGAGGGTGGTGAGCAGTTCTTC.

In its sample, this clone was seen once. J is TRBJ2-5 and V is TRBV2, with 11 bases fitting TRBD1. CDR1 is SNHLY, CDR2 FYNNEI, per germline. The CDR3 has 15 residues. V trimming: 6 bases; J trimming: 4 bases; junction bases outside the gene matches: 7. CDR3 sequence: CASRTRTGGLETQYF. The CDR3 DNA is TGTGCCAGCAGGACCAGGACAGGGGGCTTAGAGACCCAGTACTTC.

The gene calls are TRBV19 and TRBJ2-7; the match to TRBD2 covers 7 bases. J was trimmed by 4 bases and V by 8 bases; bases with no gene match: 14. CDR1 and CDR2 from the germline V gene are LNHDA and SQIVND (reference sequence). This CDR3 spans 15 amino acids. The CDR3 spells CASAHGEGNGYEQYF. The DNA of the CDR3 is TGTGCCAGTGCCCACGGGGAGGGGAATGGGTACGAGCAGTACTTC.

The chain couples TRBV5-4 to TRBJ2-7; 14 positions match TRBD2. CDR1 SGHNT and CDR2 YYREEE come from the germline V gene (reference sequence). This CDR3 has 19 residues. V lost 0 bases and J lost 2; bases outside the gene matches: 10. The CDR3 region is CASSLALGLAGVGAYEQYF. CDR3 DNA sequence: TGTGCCAGCAGCTTGGCATTGGGACTAGCGGGAGTAGGGGCCTACGAGCAGTACTTC.

This clone was recorded a few times. V and J are TRBV9 and TRBJ1-4, with a possible D match to TRBD1 (5 bases). Trimming took off 4 bases at V and 7 bases at J, with 14 bases between the two ends. This CDR3 comprises 14 residues. Germline V gene data show CDR1 as SGDLS and CDR2 as YYNGEE. CDR3 protein: CASSTSGQSEKLFF. CDR3 in DNA: TGTGCCAGCAGCACATCAGGGCAGAGTGAAAAACTGTTTTTT.

The chain couples TRBV5-6 to TRBJ1-3, with 7 bases identical to TRBD1. The V gene's germline CDR1 is SGHDT and CDR2 YYEEEE. This CDR3 spans 15 amino acids. Unmatched junction bases numbered 6, after V lost 4 bases and J lost 2 bases. The CDR3 DNA sequence: TGTGCCAGCAGCACCGTCACAGGGGCTGGAAACACCATATATTTT. It yields the protein CASSTVTGAGNTIYF.

V gene TRBV9 combines with J gene TRBJ1-3; 8 bases match TRBD1. The CDR3 has 17 residues. The germline CDR1 and CDR2 sequences are SGDLS and YYNGEE. V was clipped by 0 bases and J by 5 bases; unmatched bases: 10. CDR3: CASSVDGGQGLRNTIYF. CDR3 coding DNA: TGTGCCAGCAGCGTAGACGGAGGACAGGGCCTCCGAAACACCATATATTTT.

On this clone: Other nucleotide sequences in the sample specify the same CDR3. The chain has TRBV19 and TRBJ2-7; 12 bases map to TRBD1. The CDR3 contains 14 residues. The J segment lost 6 bases and the V segment lost 4 bases, leaving 4 bases of the junction unmatched. The germline gives CDR1 LNHDA, CDR2 SQIVND (reference sequence). The CDR3 DNA reads TGTGCCAGTAGTAGCCGGGACAGGGGGCGCGAGCAGTACTTC. It translates to CASSSRDRGREQYF.

The sample holds a few counts of this clone. The V and J genes are TRBV6-5 and TRBJ2-3; 10 nucleotides match TRBD2. CDR1 is MNHEY and CDR2 is SVGAGI in the germline V gene. Trimming at V came to 0 bases and at J to 3 bases, leaving 0 bases not matched to a gene. This CDR3 has 15 residues. CDR3 DNA: TGTGCCAGCAGTTACTCGACTAGCGGGACAGATACGCAGTATTTT. Its translation is CASSYSTSGTDTQYF.

This clone has just a few counts. The chain joins TRBV4-2 to TRBJ1-1, with D possibly being TRBD1 (5 bases). V was clipped by 1 base and J by 1 base, with 10 bases between them. This CDR3 has 15 amino acids. Germline V gene lookup returns CDR1 LGHNA and CDR2 YNFKEQ. For the CDR3, the DNA is TGTGCCAGCAGCCAAGGTGGGGCAGAGAACACTGAAGCTTTCTTT. It encodes CASSQGGAENTEAFF.

The gene calls are TRBV5-1 and TRBJ2-3; 8 positions agree with TRBD1. Trimming removed 3 bases from V and 4 bases from J; junction bases left unmatched: 16. CDR3 length: 18 amino acids. Germline CDR1 reads SGHRS; CDR2 reads YFSETQ. The CDR3 reads CASSYPRQGNILADTQYF. The CDR3 coding sequence is TGCGCCAGCAGCTATCCAAGACAGGGGAATATTTTAGCAGATACGCAGTATTTT.

The chain carries TRBV2 and TRBJ1-1; 7 bases are shared with TRBD1. V lost 6 bases to trimming and J lost 3 bases; unmatched junction nucleotides: 7. This CDR3 region has 14 residues. Germline V gene lookup returns CDR1 SNHLY and CDR2 FYNNEI. CDR3 sequence reads: CASRPGTVDTEAFF. Here the CDR3 DNA reads TGTGCCAGCAGGCCCGGGACAGTGGACACTGAAGCTTTCTTT.

The chain combines TRBV7-9 with TRBJ2-1; 8 positions match TRBD2. The germline V gene encodes CDR1 SEHNR and CDR2 FQNEAQ (reference sequence). The CDR3 covers 17 residues. J lost 0 bases, V lost 2 bases, and 6 bases had no gene match. The CDR3: CASSLLVAGSSYNEQFF. The CDR3 DNA sequence: TGTGCCAGCAGCTTATTGGTAGCGGGGAGCTCCTACAATGAGCAGTTCTTC.

This rearrangement joins TRBV5-1 to TRBJ2-3; 15 nucleotides match TRBD2. This CDR3 has 15 amino acids. V shed 4 bases, J shed 7 bases, and the junction held 4 bases outside the gene matches. Looked up from germline, CDR1 is SGHRS and CDR2 is YFSETQ. The CDR3 nucleotides are TGCGCCAGCAGCGAGGGACTAGCGGGGGGATATACGCAGTATTTT. Translation gives CASSEGLAGGYTQYF.

This clone was counted between two and nine times. The chain joins TRBV5-8 to TRBJ2-3; 7 bases match TRBD1. The CDR3 consists of 15 residues. V shed 4 bases, J shed 2 bases, and the junction held 7 bases outside the gene matches. Looked up from germline, CDR1 is SGHTS and CDR2 is YDEGEE. The CDR3 nucleotides read TGTGCCAGCAGCAGTCACAGGGGAAACACAGATACGCAGTATTTT. This translates into CASSSHRGNTDTQYF.

This clone occurred a few times. This rearrangement joins TRBV7-8 to TRBJ2-3, with D possibly TRBD2 on 6 matching bases. This CDR3 is 15 amino acids long. The germline V gene has CDR1 SGHVS and CDR2 FQNEAQ. The V end was cut by 8 bases, the J end by 1 base, with 16 bases between. The CDR3 DNA reads as TGTGCCAGCCGAGGGTGGGCTAGCGGCACAGATACGCAGTATTTT. It is translated as CASRGWASGTDTQYF. The variable domain in full, completed from reference TRBV7-8 and TRBJ2-3, reads GAGVSQSPRYKVAKRGQDVALRCDPISGHVSLFWYQQALGQGPEFLTYFQNEAQLDKSGLPSDRFFAERPEGSVSTLKIQRTQQEDSAVYLCASRGWASGTDTQYFGPGTRLTVL.

For the CDR3, the DNA is TGTGCCAGCAACTTTGGGGTGGGGGGACGCGGATGGGAAAAACTGTTTTTT. Translated, it gives CASNFGVGGRGWEKLFF. The rearrangement links TRBV28 to TRBJ1-4, with TRBD1 as a possible D gene (5 bases). Trimming shortened V by 7 bases and J by 8 bases, and 26 bases separated the two germline ends. Germline V gives CDR1 MDHEN, CDR2 SYDVKM. The CDR3 totals 17 residues. Looking up the rest from reference TRBV28 and TRBJ1-4 gives the full variable domain: DVKVTQSSRYLVKRTGEKVFLECVQDMDHENMFWYRQDPGLGLRLIYFSYDVKMKEKGDIPEGYSVSREKKERFSLILESASTNQTSMYLCASNFGVGGRGWEKLFFGSGTQLSVL.

V and J are TRBV5-1 and TRBJ1-4; 11 nucleotides line up with TRBD1. Unmatched junction bases numbered 10, after V lost 4 bases and J lost 8 bases. Germline CDR1 is SGHRS and CDR2 is YFSETQ. CDR3 length: 16 residues. In DNA form, the CDR3 reads TGCGCCAGCAGCCACGGGGACAGGGGGACGGAAGAAAAACTGTTTTTT. This translates into CASSHGDRGTEEKLFF.

The chain recombines TRBV28 with TRBJ1-1; the match to TRBD1 covers 7 bases. Germline V gene data show CDR1 as MDHEN and CDR2 as SYDVKM. CDR3 length: 15 amino acids. With V trimmed by 6 bases and J by 1 base, 8 bases remained unmatched. CDR3 nucleotide sequence: TGTGCCAGCAGGAAGACAGACAGGGCGAACACTGAAGCTTTCTTT. Its translation: CASRKTDRANTEAFF.